These 8 T cell receptor beta chains originate from one sample sequenced in a study of blood T cell repertoires in COVID-19. Clones were sequenced by immunoSEQ multiplex PCR, and TCRdb holds only the in-frame ones, with some missing. This repertoire shows about 170,000 clones, less than 80% found once; its top ten account for about 20%. Material for sequencing was PBMCs or T cells enriched from blood (not recorded which). These receptors were obtained from a woman in her 70s in a cohort exposed to, infected with or recovered from COVID-19 (not recorded which).

This clone was seen more than once but under ten times. The rearrangement joins TRBV24-1 to TRBJ2-3, with D possibly being TRBD2 (6 bases). Germline V gene sequence: CDR1 KGHDR, CDR2 SFDVKD. The CDR3 covers 15 residues. Trimming took 7 bases from V and 5 from J, leaving 18 bases between them. The CDR3 coding sequence is TGTGCCACCAGCTCCCGGGGGTTATATGAAGATACGCAGTATTTT. Translating gives CATSSRGLYEDTQYF.

This clone came up once. Germline is not matched at one junction end, which may reflect a read error. V gene TRBV19 combines with J gene TRBJ1-1; 8 nucleotides align to TRBD1. Germline CDR1 and CDR2: LNHDA and SQIVND (reference sequence). The CDR3 extends over 14 amino acids. CDR3 DNA sequence: TGTGCCAGTAGTCTAGACAGGGGTTTGACTGAAGCTTTCTTT. Translated: CASSLDRGLTEAFF.

The chain has TRBV7-9 and TRBJ1-5; D unresolved. V lost 5 bases to trimming and J lost 5 bases, with 13 bases between them. CDR3 size: 14 residues. CDR1 is SEHNR and CDR2 is FQNEAQ in the germline V gene (reference sequence). CDR3 bases: TGTGCCAGCAGCCCCTCGACCCGGGATCAGCCCCAGCATTTT. It translates to CASSPSTRDQPQHF.

The rearrangement joins TRBV3-1 (or the pseudogene TRBV3-2) to TRBJ1-1; 8 bases are a match to TRBD1. The J segment lost 5 bases and the V segment lost 1 base, leaving 6 bases of the junction unmatched. The germline gives CDR1 LGHDT, CDR2 YNNKEL (reference sequence). This CDR3 spans 15 amino acids. The CDR3 DNA reads as TGTGCCAGCAGCCAAGGGACAGGGAAATGGACTGAAGCTTTCTTT. Its protein is CASSQGTGKWTEAFF.

The chain carries TRBV28 and TRBJ1-1; D possibly corresponds to TRBD1 (5 bases). Germline lookup yields CDR1 MDHEN and CDR2 SYDVKM. This CDR3 region has 14 residues. The V and J ends lost 5 bases and 2 bases respectively, with 12 bases between them. CDR3 protein: CASSPGGANTEAFF. CDR3 coding DNA: TGTGCCAGCAGTCCCGGTGGGGCCAACACTGAAGCTTTCTTT.

V and J are TRBV18 and TRBJ2-1; D uncertain. The CDR3 sequence is 15 residues long. Between the trimmed V and J ends, which lost 3 bases and 0 bases, there was a span of 9 bases. Germline CDR1 is KGHSH and CDR2 is LQKENI. The CDR3 DNA follows: TGTGCCAGCTCACCTGCGATGAGCTCCTACAATGAGCAGTTCTTC. Amino acids: CASSPAMSSYNEQFF. Drawing the rest from reference TRBV18 and TRBJ2-1, the complete variable domain is NAGVMQNPRHLVRRRGQEARLRCSPMKGHSHVYWYRQLPEEGLKFMVYLQKENIIDESGMPKERFSAEFPKEGPSILRIQQVVRGDSAAYFCASSPAMSSYNEQFFGPGTRLTVL.

CDR3 in DNA: TGCGCCAGCAGCTTGTCAGGCGCGGGAGACAATGAGCAGTTCTTC. Its translation: CASSLSGAGDNEQFF. V and J are TRBV5-1 and TRBJ2-1; 7 nucleotides match TRBD2. Per germline, CDR1 SGHRS and CDR2 YFSETQ. There are 15 residues in the CDR3. Unmatched junction bases numbered 6, after V lost 1 base and J lost 5 bases. Full variable domain (remainder filled in from reference TRBV5-1 and TRBJ2-1): KAGVTQTPRYLIKTRGQQVTLSCSPISGHRSVSWYQQTPGQGLQFLFEYFSETQRNKGNFPGRFSGRQFSNSRSEMNVSTLELGDSALYLCASSLSGAGDNEQFFGPGTRLTVL.

This chain joins TRBV18 and TRBJ2-3; 14 bases map to TRBD2. V lost 4 bases to trimming and J lost 4 bases; unmatched junction nucleotides: 4. The CDR3 is 16 amino acids. The germline V gene has CDR1 KGHSH and CDR2 LQKENI. CDR3 sequence reads: CASSQTSGRASDTQYF. CDR3 DNA: TGTGCCAGCTCACAGACTAGCGGGAGGGCCTCAGATACGCAGTATTTT.